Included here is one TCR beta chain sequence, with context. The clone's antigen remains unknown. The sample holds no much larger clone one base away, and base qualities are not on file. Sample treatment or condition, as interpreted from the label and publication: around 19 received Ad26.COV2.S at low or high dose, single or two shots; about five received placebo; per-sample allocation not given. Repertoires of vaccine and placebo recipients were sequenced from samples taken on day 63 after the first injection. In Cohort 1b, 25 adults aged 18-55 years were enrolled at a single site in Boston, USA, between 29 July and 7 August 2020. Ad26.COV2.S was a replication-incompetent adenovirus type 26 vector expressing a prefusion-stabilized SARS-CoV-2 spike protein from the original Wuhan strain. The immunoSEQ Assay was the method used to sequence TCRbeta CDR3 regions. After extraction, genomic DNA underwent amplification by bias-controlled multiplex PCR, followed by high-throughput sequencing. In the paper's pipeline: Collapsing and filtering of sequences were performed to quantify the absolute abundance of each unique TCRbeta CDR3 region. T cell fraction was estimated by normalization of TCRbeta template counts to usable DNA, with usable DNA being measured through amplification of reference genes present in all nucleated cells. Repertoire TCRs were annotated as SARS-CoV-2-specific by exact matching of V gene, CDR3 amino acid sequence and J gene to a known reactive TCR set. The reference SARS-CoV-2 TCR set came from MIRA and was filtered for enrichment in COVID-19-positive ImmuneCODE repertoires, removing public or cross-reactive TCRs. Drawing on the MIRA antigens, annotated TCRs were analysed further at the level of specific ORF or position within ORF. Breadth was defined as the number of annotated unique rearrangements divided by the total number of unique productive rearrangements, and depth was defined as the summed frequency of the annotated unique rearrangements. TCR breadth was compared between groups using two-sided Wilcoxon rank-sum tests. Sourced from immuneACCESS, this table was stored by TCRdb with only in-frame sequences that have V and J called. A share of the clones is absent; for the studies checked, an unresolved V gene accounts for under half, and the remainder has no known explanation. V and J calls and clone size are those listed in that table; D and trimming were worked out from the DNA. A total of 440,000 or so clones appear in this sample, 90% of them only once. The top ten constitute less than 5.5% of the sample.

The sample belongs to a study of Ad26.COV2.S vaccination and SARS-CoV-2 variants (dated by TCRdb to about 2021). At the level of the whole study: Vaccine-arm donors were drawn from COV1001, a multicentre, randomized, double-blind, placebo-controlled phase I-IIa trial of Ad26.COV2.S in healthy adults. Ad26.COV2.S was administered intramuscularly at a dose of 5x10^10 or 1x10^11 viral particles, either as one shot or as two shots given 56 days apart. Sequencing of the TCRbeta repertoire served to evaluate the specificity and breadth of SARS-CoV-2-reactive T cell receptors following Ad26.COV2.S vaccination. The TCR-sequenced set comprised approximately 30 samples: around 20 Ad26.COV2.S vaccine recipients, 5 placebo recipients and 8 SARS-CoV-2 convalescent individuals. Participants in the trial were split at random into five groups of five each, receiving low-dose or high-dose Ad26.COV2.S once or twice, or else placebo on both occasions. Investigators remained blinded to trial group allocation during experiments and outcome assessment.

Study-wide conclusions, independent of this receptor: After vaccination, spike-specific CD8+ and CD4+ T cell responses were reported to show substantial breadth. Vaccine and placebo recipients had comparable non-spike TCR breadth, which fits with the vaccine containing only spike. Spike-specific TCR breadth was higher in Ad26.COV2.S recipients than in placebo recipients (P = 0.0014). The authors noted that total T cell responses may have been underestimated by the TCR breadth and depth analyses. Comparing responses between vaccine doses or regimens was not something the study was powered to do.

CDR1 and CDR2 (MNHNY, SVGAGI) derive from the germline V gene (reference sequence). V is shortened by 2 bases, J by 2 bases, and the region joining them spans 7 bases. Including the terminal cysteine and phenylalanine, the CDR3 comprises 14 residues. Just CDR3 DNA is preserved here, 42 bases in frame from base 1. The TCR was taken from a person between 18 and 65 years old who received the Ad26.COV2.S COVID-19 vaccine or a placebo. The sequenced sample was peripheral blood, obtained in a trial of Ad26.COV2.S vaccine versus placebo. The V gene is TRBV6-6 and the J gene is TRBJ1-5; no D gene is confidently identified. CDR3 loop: CASSYNPGNQPQHF. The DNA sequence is TGTGCCAGCAGTTACAACCCCGGCAATCAGCCCCAGCATTTT.